Here is one TCR beta chain with its context. What it binds is unknown. This record comes from a study of T cell responses to AZD1222 COVID-19 vaccine. Study overall: Pooling was applied to second doses at about 4 or about 12 weeks.

Study-wide findings and caveats: Most donors were white British and more were female, and clonal diversity was possibly underestimated. When two AZD1222 doses had been given, Spike-specific TCR breadth and depth rose. Across the whole spike, CD4 TCRs peaked at regions 160-218 and 743-854.

Produced via immunoSEQ multiplex PCR; TCRdb's table is partial and in-frame only. The sample lists 120,000 or so clones; around 87% were seen once. Germline loops: CDR1 ENHRY, CDR2 SYGVKD. The CDR3 consists of 14 residues. Deletions cut 10 bases from V and 6 bases from J, with 18 bases between. The TCR was taken from an adult in good health. The chain uses TRBV10-3 and TRBJ1-4; no reliable D call. Sample: peripheral blood, taken on day 0 of AZD1222 vaccination. The DNA of the CDR3 is TGTGCCACGAGATCTCCAATCGTCGATGAAAAACTGTTTTTT. Encoded protein: CATRSPIVDEKLFF.